This T cell receptor beta chain came from a study of regulatory T cells in long-lasting Graves disease. Whole-study results and caveats: With a few thousand shared public clonotypes, persistent patients exceeded new patients, who shared over 850. Newly diagnosed patients had higher TCR diversity than persistent Graves' patients did.

A remark on this clonotype: The antigen remains unidentified.

Indicated time point: newly diagnosed GD, antithyroid drugs for less than 3 months. RNA from PBMCs was the source of the TCR library. Arm-PCR of CDR3 regions with iRepertoire HTBI primers generated TCR beta libraries. Each CDR3 protein is one row after TCRdb ran MiXCR on the multiplex PCR reads. The sample shows 400,000 to 500,000 distinct CDR3 sequences, 15% to 20% of them seen only once. The CDR3 spans 16 residues. Trimming took 8 bases from V and 7 from J; bases not matched to a gene: 15. Germline CDR1 reads MNHNS; CDR2 reads SASEGT. These data also formed part of another study, on T cells in Graves' hyperthyroidism and ophthalmopathy. That work adds: Lactation, pregnancy, other autoimmune disease or uncontrolled infection excluded patients.

V usage is TRBV6-1 and J usage is TRBJ2-1, with 9 bases lining up with TRBD2. The specimen was peripheral blood mononuclear cells (PBMCs), collected at new diagnosis, from a patient treated with antithyroid drugs. The receptor was isolated from a woman aged 25 to 39 with Graves disease. CDR3 sequence reads: CASGLPLAGKANEQFF. The CDR3 coding sequence is TGTGCCAGCGGCTTACCTCTAGCGGGAAAGGCAAATGAGCAGTTCTTC.